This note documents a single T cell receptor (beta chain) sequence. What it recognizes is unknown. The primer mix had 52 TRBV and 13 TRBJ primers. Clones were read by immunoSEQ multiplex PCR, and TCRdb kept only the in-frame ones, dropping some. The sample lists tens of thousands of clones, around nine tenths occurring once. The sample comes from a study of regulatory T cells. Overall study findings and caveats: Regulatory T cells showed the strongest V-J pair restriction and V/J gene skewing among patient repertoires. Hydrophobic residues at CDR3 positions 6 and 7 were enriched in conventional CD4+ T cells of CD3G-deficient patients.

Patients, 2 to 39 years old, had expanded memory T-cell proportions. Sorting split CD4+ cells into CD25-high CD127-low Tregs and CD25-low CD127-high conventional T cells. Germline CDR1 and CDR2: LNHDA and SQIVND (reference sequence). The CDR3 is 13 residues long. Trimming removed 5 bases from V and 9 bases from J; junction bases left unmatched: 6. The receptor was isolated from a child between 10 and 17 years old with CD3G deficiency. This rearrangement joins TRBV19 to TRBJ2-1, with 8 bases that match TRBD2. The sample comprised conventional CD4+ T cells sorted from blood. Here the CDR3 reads CASSASREVEQFF. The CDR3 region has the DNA TGTGCCAGTAGTGCTTCGCGGGAGGTTGAGCAGTTCTTC.